This T cell receptor (beta chain) was sequenced in a study of graft-versus-host responses after intestinal transplantation. Produced via immunoSEQ multiplex PCR; TCRdb's table is partial and in-frame only. Here the sample spans about 14,000 clones, 30% to 40% being singletons. From germline, CDR1 is SNHLY and CDR2 FYNNEI. Trimming took 5 bases from V and 6 from J, leaving 14 bases between them. This CDR3 contains 13 residues. Points from the study as a whole: Some patients had graft-donor T cell macrochimerism, and their allografts showed high graft-versus-host to host-versus-graft clonal ratios. Circulating GvH clones peaking coincided with falling HvG clones soon after transplant. GvH clones surfaced in recipient marrow, some emerging earlier in ileum or blood.

The authors seeded about 200,000 CFSE-labeled responder cells together with about 200,000 irradiated stimulator cells tagged with violet dye. Sorted cells were CFSE-low CD3+CD4+ or CD3+CD8+ proliferating responders. This specimen consisted of alloreactive CD8+ T cells from a mixed lymphocyte reaction culture, obtained before intestinal transplant. Described subset: CFSE-low proliferating T cells sorted from roughly 6-day pre-transplant mixed lymphocyte reaction (GvH or HvG direction). The chain links TRBV2 to TRBJ2-7; D is perhaps TRBD1 (6 bases). The TCR comes from a human patient who received an intestinal transplant. CDR3 in amino acids: CASSRTENREQYF. Here the CDR3 DNA reads TGTGCCAGCAGTAGGACAGAGAACCGCGAGCAGTACTTC.